The 26 T cell receptor beta chains presented below share a single source sample, sequenced in a study of T cell responses to AZD1222 COVID-19 vaccine. Clones were sequenced by immunoSEQ multiplex PCR, and TCRdb holds only the in-frame ones, with some missing. The sample carries more than 150,000 clones, 94% recorded once. This sample comprised peripheral blood, obtained on day 0 of AZD1222 vaccination. Source of these receptors: an adult in good health.

This clone was picked up one time. This same CDR3 is encoded by further DNA sequences in the sample. The J gene is TRBJ2-7, the V gene TRBV28; D unresolved. The ends were cut back, 5 bases at V and 3 bases at J, with 5 bases in the middle. Germline V gene data show CDR1 as MDHEN and CDR2 as SYDVKM. CDR3 length: 11 residues. The CDR3 loop is CASSRGYEQYF. DNA for the CDR3: TGTGCCAGCAGTAGAGGCTACGAGCAGTACTTC. The whole variable domain, filled in from reference TRBV28 and TRBJ2-7, reads DVKVTQSSRYLVKRTGEKVFLECVQDMDHENMFWYRQDPGLGLRLIYFSYDVKMKEKGDIPEGYSVSREKKERFSLILESASTNQTSMYLCASSRGYEQYFGPGTRLTVT.

This chain connects TRBV7-3 to TRBJ1-1, with 9 bases that match TRBD1. The V and J ends lost 6 bases and 0 bases, in that order; junction bases with no gene match: 2. Germline CDR1 is SGHTA and CDR2 is FQGTGA. The CDR3 spans 14 residues. In DNA form, the CDR3 reads TGTGCCAGCAGACGGGACAGGGTGAACACTGAAGCTTTCTTT. This gives the protein CASRRDRVNTEAFF. The variable domain in full, with the rest retrieved from reference TRBV7-3 and TRBJ1-1, is GAGVSQTPSNKVTEKGKYVELRCDPISGHTALYWYRQSLGQGPEFLIYFQGTGAADDSGLPNDRFFAVRPEGSVSTLKIQRTERGDSAVYLCASRRDRVNTEAFFGQGTRLTVV.

The chain joins TRBV10-3 to TRBJ1-4, with 9 nucleotides matching TRBD1. Germline-derived CDR1 and CDR2 are ENHRY and SYGVKD. Trimming removed 10 bases from V and 0 bases from J; junction bases left unmatched: 6. This CDR3 has 15 residues. DNA for the CDR3: TGTGCCACCCGGGACAGGGTTGCAACTAATGAAAAACTGTTTTTT. Its translation: CATRDRVATNEKLFF.

The V call is TRBV27, the J call TRBJ1-5; 8 nucleotides align to TRBD1. The CDR3 has 15 residues. CDR1 and CDR2 (germline): MNHEY, SMNVEV (reference sequence). Trimming took 3 bases from V and 7 from J; bases not matched to a gene: 8. The CDR3 nucleotides read TGTGCCAGCAGTTTGCTTACAGGGGGGGGACAGCCCCAGCATTTT. It encodes CASSLLTGGGQPQHF.

This chain uses TRBV5-1 with TRBJ2-1; 8 positions match TRBD2. V lost 5 bases to trimming and J lost 9 bases; unmatched junction nucleotides: 13. There are 15 residues in the CDR3. Per the germline V gene, CDR1 is SGHRS and CDR2 is YFSETQ. The CDR3 nucleotides read TGCGCCAGCAGTCGTCCCGGGACTAGTTCGGGTGAGCAGTTCTTC. This encodes CASSRPGTSSGEQFF.

This chain uses TRBV6-5 with TRBJ2-7, with 8 bases identical to TRBD2. V shed 6 bases, J shed 2 bases, and the junction held 9 bases outside the gene matches. CDR1 is MNHEY and CDR2 is SVGAGI in the germline V gene. The length of the CDR3 is 15 residues. The CDR3 nucleotides read TGTGCCAGCAGACCGAGCGGGAGCGGGGCCTACGAGCAGTACTTC. Its protein is CASRPSGSGAYEQYF.

The chain recombines TRBV14 with TRBJ2-7, with TRBD2 matching over 10 bases. Germline CDR1 and CDR2: SGHDN and FVKESK. Germline trimming cut 1 base from V and 3 bases from J; bases unmatched to any gene: 0. The length of the CDR3 is 14 residues. The CDR3 region is CASSQGTSGYEQYF. The DNA for the CDR3 is TGTGCCAGCAGCCAAGGGACTAGCGGCTACGAGCAGTACTTC.

This clone has just one count. V and J are TRBV4-1 and TRBJ2-7; weak D call: TRBD1 (6 bases). CDR3 length: 12 amino acids. The V end lost 2 bases, the J end lost 8 bases, and 10 bases lay between the germline ends. Germline CDR1 MGHRA, CDR2 YSYEKL. CDR3 protein: CASSQTGSKQYF. CDR3 DNA sequence: TGCGCCAGCAGCCAAACAGGGAGTAAGCAGTACTTC.

V gene TRBV11-2 combines with J gene TRBJ2-2; 13 bases align to TRBD2. The V and J ends lost 5 bases and 1 base, in that order; junction bases with no gene match: 10. The CDR3 runs to 19 residues. Germline CDR1 and CDR2: SGHAT and FQNNGV. CDR3 residues: CASSPRLAGGPRNTGELFF. CDR3 DNA: TGTGCCAGCAGCCCCCGACTAGCGGGAGGACCACGGAACACCGGGGAGCTGTTTTTT.

The rearrangement uses TRBV18 and TRBJ1-5, with 8 positions matching TRBD1. Germline V lookup: CDR1 KGHSH, CDR2 LQKENI. The CDR3 has 14 residues. The V segment lost 5 bases and the J segment 7 bases; nucleotides outside the gene matches: 7. The CDR3 DNA sequence: TGTGCCAGCTCAGCGACAGGGGATCGGCAGCCCCAGCATTTT. It codes for CASSATGDRQPQHF. The full variable domain, with the rest looked up from reference TRBV18 and TRBJ1-5, is NAGVMQNPRHLVRRRGQEARLRCSPMKGHSHVYWYRQLPEEGLKFMVYLQKENIIDESGMPKERFSAEFPKEGPSILRIQQVVRGDSAAYFCASSATGDRQPQHFGDGTRLSIL.

This clone was seen a handful of times. V usage is TRBV9 and J usage is TRBJ1-6; D remains unclear. The CDR3 consists of 15 residues. Germline values: CDR1 SGDLS, CDR2 YYNGEE. With 3 bases removed from V and 8 bases from J, the gap between germline ends came to 15 bases. CDR3 nucleotides: TGTGCCAGCAGCGCCTCTTGGGGTAGGGATTCACCCCTCCACTTT. This codes for CASSASWGRDSPLHF.

The V call is TRBV27, the J call TRBJ2-5, with TRBD1 matching 9 bases. CDR1 is MNHEY, CDR2 SMNVEV, per germline (reference sequence). The CDR3 spans 14 residues. The junction had 4 bases not matched to a gene; V was cut back by 6 bases and J by 2 bases. For the CDR3, the DNA is TGTGCCAGCAGGGGGACAGGGACTCAAGAGACCCAGTACTTC. This codes for CASRGTGTQETQYF.

V gene TRBV5-1 combines with J gene TRBJ1-5, with D perhaps matching TRBD1 (6 bases). V lost 3 bases to trimming and J lost 0 bases, with 13 bases between them. The CDR3 is 16 residues long. Germline V gene sequence: CDR1 SGHRS, CDR2 YFSETQ. The CDR3 region is CASSSDQGGSNQPQHF. CDR3 nucleotides: TGCGCCAGCAGCTCCGACCAAGGGGGTAGCAATCAGCCCCAGCATTTT.

The chain is built from TRBV9 and TRBJ2-2; the match to TRBD2 covers 9 bases. The V gene end was trimmed by 3 bases and the J gene end by 7 bases; junction bases not matched to a gene: 4. This CDR3 has 14 residues. The germline gives CDR1 SGDLS, CDR2 YYNGEE. CDR3 nucleotides: TGTGCCAGCAGCGGCGGGAGGGATGGCGGGGAGCTGTTTTTT. Translated, it gives CASSGGRDGGELFF.

The J gene is TRBJ2-5, the V gene TRBV24-1; 8 nucleotides match TRBD1. Germline assignment: CDR1 KGHDR and CDR2 SFDVKD. The V segment lost 2 bases and the J segment 0 bases; nucleotides outside the gene matches: 7. The CDR3 length is 17 residues. CDR3 amino acids: CATSDSGQGLYQETQYF. The CDR3 DNA is TGTGCCACCAGTGATTCCGGACAGGGACTGTACCAAGAGACCCAGTACTTC.

The V and J genes are TRBV28 and TRBJ2-3, with 9 bases fitting TRBD2. The CDR3 sequence is 19 residues long. Trimming took 8 bases from V and 0 from J; bases not matched to a gene: 18. In germline, CDR1 is MDHEN, CDR2 SYDVKM. The CDR3 loop is CASWPSGASPISSTDTQYF. CDR3 DNA: TGTGCCAGCTGGCCTAGCGGGGCCTCCCCTATTTCTAGCACAGATACGCAGTATTTT.

CDR3 DNA sequence: TGCGCCAGCAGCCAAGAGGGAAGGCTAGAGGAGCAGTTCTTC. It codes for CASSQEGRLEEQFF. The rearrangement joins TRBV4-1 to TRBJ2-1; D uncertain. The germline gives CDR1 MGHRA, CDR2 YSYEKL. This CDR3 is built from 14 residues. With 0 bases removed from V and 10 bases from J, the gap between germline ends came to 13 bases.

The V and J genes are TRBV28 and TRBJ2-1; 11 bases are shared with TRBD2. CDR1 and CDR2 (germline): MDHEN, SYDVKM. This CDR3 is built from 17 residues. Trimming at V came to 4 bases and at J to 4 bases, leaving 9 bases not matched to a gene. In DNA form, the CDR3 reads TGTGCCAGCAGTTCGCCACTCGGGACTAGCGGATACAATGAGCAGTTCTTC. Translating gives CASSSPLGTSGYNEQFF. Drawing the rest from reference TRBV28 and TRBJ2-1, the complete variable domain is DVKVTQSSRYLVKRTGEKVFLECVQDMDHENMFWYRQDPGLGLRLIYFSYDVKMKEKGDIPEGYSVSREKKERFSLILESASTNQTSMYLCASSSPLGTSGYNEQFFGPGTRLTVL.

The CDR3 spells CATRSGTEAFF. The CDR3 bases are TGTGCCACCAGATCGGGCACTGAAGCTTTCTTT. This sequence joins TRBV24-1 and TRBJ1-1; D gene unclear. V lost 7 bases and J 4 bases, leaving 6 bases between the germline ends. The V gene's germline CDR1 is KGHDR and CDR2 SFDVKD. CDR3 length equals 11 residues.

This chain uses TRBV10-3 with TRBJ1-2; 7 nucleotides match TRBD1. Germline V CDR1 and CDR2: ENHRY, SYGVKD. The CDR3 runs 14 residues. Trimming took 0 bases from V and 4 from J; bases not matched to a gene: 2. The CDR3 DNA reads as TGTGCCATCAGTGAGTCGTCAGGGGGCTATGGCTACACCTTC. Protein: CAISESSGGYGYTF.

The rearrangement joins TRBV5-4 to TRBJ2-7; 7 bases agree with TRBD1. The CDR3 totals 14 residues. With 4 bases clipped from V and 2 bases from J, the junction kept 6 bases outside the gene matches. From germline, CDR1 is SGHNT and CDR2 YYREEE (reference sequence). The DNA of the CDR3 is TGTGCCAGCAGCCACTCCACAGGGGCCTACGAGCAGTACTTC. Translating gives CASSHSTGAYEQYF.

This chain uses TRBV11-3 with TRBJ2-7, with 12 positions matching TRBD2. V shed 5 bases and J 4 bases; nucleotides not matched to a gene: 6. The germline gives CDR1 SGHNT, CDR2 YENEEA. This CDR3 is 15 amino acids long. The CDR3 loop reads CASSPGTSGHYEQYF. In DNA, the CDR3 is TGTGCCAGCAGCCCCGGGACTAGCGGGCATTACGAGCAGTACTTC.

The J gene is TRBJ1-4, the V gene TRBV28; D is ambiguous. V was trimmed by 2 bases and J by 6 bases, leaving 13 bases between them. The CDR3 has 15 residues. Germline V gives CDR1 MDHEN, CDR2 SYDVKM. Written as DNA, the CDR3 is TGTGCCAGCAGTTTAACCGGCCCCTTGGATGAAAAACTGTTTTTT. Its protein product is CASSLTGPLDEKLFF.

The rearrangement links TRBV27 to TRBJ1-5; D gene unclear. The ends were cut back, 6 bases at V and 0 bases at J, with 12 bases in the middle. Germline V gene sequence: CDR1 MNHEY, CDR2 SMNVEV (reference sequence). The CDR3 has 15 amino acids. CDR3 region: CASRFTTGSNQPQHF. CDR3 DNA sequence: TGTGCCAGCAGGTTTACTACGGGTAGCAATCAGCCCCAGCATTTT.

V is TRBV10-2 and J is TRBJ2-5, with D possibly TRBD2 on 6 matching bases. Germline V gene lookup returns CDR1 WSHSY and CDR2 SAAADI. Trimming stripped 0 bases from V and 2 bases from J, with 13 bases between. This CDR3 has 16 residues. In DNA, the CDR3 is TGCGCCAGCAGTGAGTCTAGCCGGGGGAGGCAAGAGACCCAGTACTTC. Its translation: CASSESSRGRQETQYF.

V and J are TRBV4-1 and TRBJ2-7, with D possibly being TRBD1 or TRBD2 (5 bases each). The CDR3 has 16 amino acids. Between the trimmed V and J ends, which lost 0 bases and 3 bases, there was a span of 15 bases. Germline assignment: CDR1 MGHRA and CDR2 YSYEKL. The CDR3 is CASSQDPIRAGYEQYF. As DNA, the CDR3 is TGCGCCAGCAGCCAAGATCCTATCAGGGCGGGCTACGAGCAGTACTTC.